This TCR beta chain emerged from a study of regulatory T cells in long-lasting Graves disease. This clonotype was recorded at least ten times. Its target is not known. Time point reported: newly diagnosed GD, antithyroid drugs for less than 3 months. Construction of the TCR library relied on RNA isolated from PBMCs. Study-wide results and caveats: It is possible that accuracy was reduced by the small size of the sample.

The CDR3 is made up of 15 amino acids. Germline lookup yields CDR1 SGHTA and CDR2 FQGNSA. Trimming shortened V by 1 base and J by 2 bases, and 9 bases separated the two germline ends. The TCR beta library used iRepertoire HTBI primers with Arm-PCR amplification of CDR3. TCRdb processed the multiplex PCR reads anew with MiXCR; each CDR3 protein has one entry. Among 400,000 to 550,000 distinct CDR3 sequences listed, less than 20% were seen once. The same specimen was also included in a second study, on T cells in Graves' hyperthyroidism and ophthalmopathy.

The sample in question was peripheral blood mononuclear cells (PBMCs), obtained at new diagnosis, from a patient treated with antithyroid drugs. V is TRBV7-2 and J is TRBJ2-1; D is perhaps TRBD1 (5 bases). This receptor was identified in a woman in her twenties or thirties with Graves disease. CDR3 sequence (DNA): TGTGCCAGCAGCTTAGTTCTGGGGCCCTACAATGAGCAGTTCTTC. Encoded protein: CASSLVLGPYNEQFF.